This T cell receptor (beta chain) is drawn from a study of T cell responses to AZD1222 COVID-19 vaccine. Study results and caveats: All repertoire sampling was performed exclusively after the peak T cell response. Spike-wide vaccine-associated CD4 TCRs dominated at 160-218 and 743-854.

TCRdb keeps only in-frame clones here, not all; method: immunoSEQ multiplex PCR. The repertoire includes fewer than 150,000 clones, just over 90% of them detected once, and around 3.6% sits in the top ten. With 2 bases clipped from V and 2 bases from J, the junction kept 12 bases outside the gene matches. CDR1 and CDR2 (germline): SGHAT, FQNNGV. CDR3 length equals 18 residues. As for this clone: Its specificity is unknown.

This TCR derives from an adult in good health. The gene calls are TRBV11-2 and TRBJ2-7, with TRBD2 matching 10 bases. Sequencing used peripheral blood, obtained on day 0 of AZD1222 vaccination. CDR3 DNA: TGTGCCAGCAGCTTATTAGCTAGGAGGACTAGCGGAGCCTACGAGCAGTACTTC. It yields the protein CASSLLARRTSGAYEQYF. Looking up the rest from reference TRBV11-2 and TRBJ2-7 gives the full variable domain: EAGVAQSPRYKIIEKRQSVAFWCNPISGHATLYWYQQILGQGPKLLIQFQNNGVVDDSQLPKDRFSAERLKGVDSTLKIQPAKLEDSAVYLCASSLLARRTSGAYEQYFGPGTRLTVT.